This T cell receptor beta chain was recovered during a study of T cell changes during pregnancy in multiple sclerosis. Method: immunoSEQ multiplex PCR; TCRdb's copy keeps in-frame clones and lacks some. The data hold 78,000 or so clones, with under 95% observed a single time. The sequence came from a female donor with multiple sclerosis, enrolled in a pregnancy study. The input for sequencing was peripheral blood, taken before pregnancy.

CDR3 bases: TGCGCCAGCAGCCACGCCGGGGAGGATACGCAGTATTTT. It specifies CASSHAGEDTQYF. V is TRBV4-1 and J is TRBJ2-3, with D possibly matching TRBD2 (5 bases). Germline V gene data show CDR1 as MGHRA and CDR2 as YSYEKL. This CDR3 is built from 13 residues. V was pared by 3 bases and J by 6 bases, with 10 bases between.